These T cell receptor beta chains were read from a single sample in a study of T cell changes during pregnancy in multiple sclerosis. The repertoire was sequenced with immunoSEQ multiplex PCR; TCRdb's copy has only in-frame clones and lacks some. This sample yields 40,000 or so clones, of which 80% to 95% are seen a single time; approximately 5% belongs to the top ten. This specimen was CD8+ T cells from peripheral blood mononuclear cells, taken in the third trimester of pregnancy. Every receptor here comes from a female donor with multiple sclerosis, enrolled in a pregnancy study. Each CDR3 is given with its conserved first and last residue. The D gene is left open where the match is weak. Not all rows give a size; the values are once, few, many and, for expanded clones, a class.

TRBJ2-1 . . TRBV7-2 CASRPPGSNEQFF TGTGCCAGCAGACCCCCCGGGAGCAATGAGCAGTTCTTC
TRBJ1-2 . TRBD1 TRBV29-1 CSVIPGQDVGYTF TGCAGCGTCATCCCGGGACAGGATGTTGGCTACACCTTC
TRBJ2-7 . . TRBV7-7 CASSLTSTREQYF TGTGCTAGCAGCTTAACGTCGACGAGGGAGCAGTACTTC
TRBJ2-6 . . TRBV7-9 CASSLFGSGANVLTF TGTGCCAGCAGCTTATTCGGCTCTGGGGCCAACGTCCTGACTTTC
TRBJ2-2 . TRBD2 TRBV4-3 CASSLLAGGFPGELFF TGCGCCAGCAGCTTACTAGCGGGAGGTTTTCCCGGGGAGCTGTTTTTT
TRBJ1-1 . TRBD1 TRBV14 CASSQARGLNTEAFF TGTGCCAGCAGCCAAGCCAGGGGGTTGAACACTGAAGCTTTCTTT
TRBJ2-7 . . TRBV7-9 CASSPSIGSHHEQYF TGTGCCAGCAGCCCATCCATAGGGAGTCACCACGAGCAGTACTTC
TRBJ2-7 . . TRBV28 CASSLRGETYEQYF TGTGCCAGCAGTTTAAGGGGTGAGACCTACGAGCAGTACTTC
TRBJ2-6 . . TRBV9 CASSTEQVAGANVLTF TGTGCCAGCAGCACAGAACAGGTAGCTGGGGCCAACGTCCTGACTTTC
TRBJ2-5 . . TRBV4-2 CASSQVGGVQETQYF TGTGCCAGCAGCCAAGTAGGCGGGGTGCAAGAGACCCAGTACTTC
TRBJ1-2 . . TRBV6-5 CASTGGGAVNYGYTF TGTGCCAGCACCGGGGGAGGGGCCGTTAACTATGGCTACACCTTC
TRBJ2-1 . . TRBV7-9 CASSRDVGSGDYNEQFF TGTGCCAGCAGCCGCGATGTGGGATCCGGGGACTACAATGAGCAGTTCTTC
TRBJ2-7 . . TRBV4-1 CASSQDQLYEQYF TGCGCCAGCAGCCAAGATCAACTATACGAGCAGTACTTC
TRBJ2-1 . TRBD2 TRBV9 CASSVDLAGGYVGEQFF TGTGCCAGCAGCGTAGATCTAGCGGGAGGGTATGTAGGTGAGCAGTTCTTC
TRBJ2-2 . TRBD2 TRBV28 CASSFPHIAGAVGELFF TGTGCCAGCAGTTTCCCTCATATAGCGGGAGCCGTCGGGGAGCTGTTTTTT
TRBJ2-7 . TRBD1 TRBV27 CASSLRSTGQGSYEQYF TGTGCCAGCAGTCTACGATCTACGGGACAGGGCTCCTACGAGCAGTACTTC
TRBJ2-1 . TRBD2 TRBV7-6 CASSLSFAGEGNEQFF TGTGCCAGCAGCTTAAGTTTCGCGGGAGAAGGGAATGAGCAGTTCTTC
TRBJ2-2 . . TRBV6-5 CASSSRGSGTGELFF TGTGCCAGCAGTTCTCGGGGATCAGGCACCGGGGAGCTGTTTTTT
TRBJ2-3 . TRBD2 TRBV29-1 CSVEGPPGLALDTQYF TGCAGCGTTGAAGGCCCACCGGGACTAGCGCTGGATACGCAGTATTTT
TRBJ2-5 once . TRBV7-2 CASSFLQETQYF TGTGCCAGCAGCTTTCTTCAAGAGACCCAGTACTTC
TRBJ2-2 . . TRBV28 CAGLGQRAYTGELFF TGTGCAGGTTTAGGACAGAGAGCTTACACCGGGGAGCTGTTTTTT
TRBJ2-7 . TRBD2 TRBV4-3 CASSDTSGAYEQYF TGCGCCAGCAGCGATACTAGCGGTGCCTACGAGCAGTACTTC
TRBJ1-1 . . TRBV5-6 CASSLVRANTEAFF TGTGCCAGCAGCTTGGTCAGGGCGAACACTGAAGCTTTCTTT
TRBJ2-5 . TRBD1 TRBV6-5 CASSTLGQQETQYF TGTGCCAGCAGCACACTGGGACAGCAAGAGACCCAGTACTTC
TRBJ2-7 . TRBD1 TRBV5-4 CASSWGQGDGEQYF TGTGCCAGCAGCTGGGGACAGGGGGATGGCGAGCAGTACTTC
TRBJ1-2 . TRBD1 TRBV9 CASSPTGGIYIYGYTF TGTGCCAGCAGTCCTACAGGGGGAATCTATATCTATGGCTACACCTTC
TRBJ2-3 once TRBD2 TRBV5-8 CASSLTRFLAGVTSTDTQYF TGTGCCAGCAGTCTTACCCGGTTTCTAGCGGGGGTAACGAGCACAGATACGCAGTATTTT